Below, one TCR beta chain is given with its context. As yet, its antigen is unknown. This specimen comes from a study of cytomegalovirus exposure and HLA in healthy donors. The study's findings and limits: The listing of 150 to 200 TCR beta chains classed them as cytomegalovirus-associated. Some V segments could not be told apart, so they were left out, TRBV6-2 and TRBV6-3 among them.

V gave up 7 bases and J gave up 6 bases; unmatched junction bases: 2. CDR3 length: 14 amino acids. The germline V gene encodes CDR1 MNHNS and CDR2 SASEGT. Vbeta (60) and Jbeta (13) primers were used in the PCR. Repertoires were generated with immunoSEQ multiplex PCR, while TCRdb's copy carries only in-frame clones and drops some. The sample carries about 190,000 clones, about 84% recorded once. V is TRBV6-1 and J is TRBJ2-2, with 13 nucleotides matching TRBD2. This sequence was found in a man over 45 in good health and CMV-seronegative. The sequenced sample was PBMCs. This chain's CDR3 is CASTLAGGPGELFF. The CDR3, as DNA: TGTGCCAGCACACTAGCGGGGGGGCCCGGGGAGCTGTTTTTT.